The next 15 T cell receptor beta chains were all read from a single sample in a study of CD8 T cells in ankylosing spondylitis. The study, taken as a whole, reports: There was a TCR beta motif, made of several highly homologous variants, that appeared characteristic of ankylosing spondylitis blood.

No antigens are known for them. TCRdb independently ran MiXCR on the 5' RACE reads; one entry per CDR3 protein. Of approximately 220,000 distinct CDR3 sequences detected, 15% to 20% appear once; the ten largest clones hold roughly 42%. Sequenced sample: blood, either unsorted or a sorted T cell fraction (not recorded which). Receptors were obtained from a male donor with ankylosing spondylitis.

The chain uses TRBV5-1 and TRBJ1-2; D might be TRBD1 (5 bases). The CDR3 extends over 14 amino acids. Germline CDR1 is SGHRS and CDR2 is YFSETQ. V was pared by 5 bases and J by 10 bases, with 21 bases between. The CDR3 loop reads CASSLEGDSFSYTF. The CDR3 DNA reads TGCGCCAGCAGTCTGGAAGGGGATTCCTTTTCCTACACCTTC.

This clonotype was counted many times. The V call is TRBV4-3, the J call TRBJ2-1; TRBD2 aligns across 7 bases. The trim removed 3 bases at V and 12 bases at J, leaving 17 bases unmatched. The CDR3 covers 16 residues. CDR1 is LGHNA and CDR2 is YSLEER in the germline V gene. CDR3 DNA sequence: TGCGCCAGCAGCCAGGAGGGGCTAGCGGACTCCCGACGGCAGTTCTTC. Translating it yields CASSQEGLADSRRQFF.

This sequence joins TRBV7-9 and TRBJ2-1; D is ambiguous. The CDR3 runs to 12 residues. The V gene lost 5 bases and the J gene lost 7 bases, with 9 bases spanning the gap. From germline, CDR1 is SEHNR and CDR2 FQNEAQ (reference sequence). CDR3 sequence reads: CASSNGQNEQFF. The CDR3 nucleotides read TGTGCCAGCAGCAACGGGCAGAATGAGCAGTTCTTC.

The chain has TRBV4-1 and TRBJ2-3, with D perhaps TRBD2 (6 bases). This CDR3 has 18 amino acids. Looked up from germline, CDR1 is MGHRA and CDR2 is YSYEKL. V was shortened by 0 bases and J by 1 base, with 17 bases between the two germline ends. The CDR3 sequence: CASSQEGLLGTGTDTQYF. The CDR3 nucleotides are TGCGCCAGCAGCCAAGAGGGACTTCTAGGAACCGGCACAGATACGCAGTATTTT.

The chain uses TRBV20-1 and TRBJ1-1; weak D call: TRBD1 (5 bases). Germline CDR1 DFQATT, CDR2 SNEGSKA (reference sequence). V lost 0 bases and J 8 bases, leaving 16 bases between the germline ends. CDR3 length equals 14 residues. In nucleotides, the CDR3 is TGCAGTGCTAGAGATCCCGGGGGAACAATCGAAGCTTTCTTT. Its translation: CSARDPGGTIEAFF.

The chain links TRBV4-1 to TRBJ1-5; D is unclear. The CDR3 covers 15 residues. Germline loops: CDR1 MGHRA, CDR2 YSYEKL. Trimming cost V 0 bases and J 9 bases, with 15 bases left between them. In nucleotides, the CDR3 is TGCGCCAGCAGCCAAGATCAACTCCTAGGGTCGCCCCAGCATTTT. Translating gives CASSQDQLLGSPQHF.

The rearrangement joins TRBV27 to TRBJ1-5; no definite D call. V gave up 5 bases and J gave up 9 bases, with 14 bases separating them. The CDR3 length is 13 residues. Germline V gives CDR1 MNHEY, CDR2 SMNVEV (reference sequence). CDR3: CASSEGEGWPQHF. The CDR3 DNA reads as TGTGCCAGCAGTGAAGGCGAAGGGTGGCCCCAGCATTTT.

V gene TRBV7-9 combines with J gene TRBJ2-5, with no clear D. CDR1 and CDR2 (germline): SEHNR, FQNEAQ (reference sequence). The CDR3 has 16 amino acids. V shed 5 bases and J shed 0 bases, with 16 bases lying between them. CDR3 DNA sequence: TGTGCCAGCAGCCCCCCCCCGGCCTCGTACCAAGAGACCCAGTACTTC. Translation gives CASSPPPASYQETQYF.

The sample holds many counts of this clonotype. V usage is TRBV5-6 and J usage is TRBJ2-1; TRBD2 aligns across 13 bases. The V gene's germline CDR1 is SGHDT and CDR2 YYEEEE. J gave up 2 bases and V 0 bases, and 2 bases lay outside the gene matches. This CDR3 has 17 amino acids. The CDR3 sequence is CASSLVTSGGTYNEQFF. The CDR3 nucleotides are TGTGCCAGCAGCTTGGTGACTAGCGGGGGGACCTACAATGAGCAGTTCTTC.

In DNA form, the CDR3 reads TGTGCCAGCAGCTTAGACAGCAGATCCTACGAGCAGTACTTC. Protein: CASSLDSRSYEQYF. This chain connects TRBV7-9 to TRBJ2-7; D is ambiguous. The CDR3 runs 14 residues. Trimming removed 1 base from V and 1 base from J, with 8 bases in between. Germline V gene data show CDR1 as SEHNR and CDR2 as FQNEAQ (reference sequence). Full variable domain (remainder filled in from reference TRBV7-9 and TRBJ2-7): DTGVSQNPRHKITKRGQNVTFRCDPISEHNRLYWYRQTLGQGPEFLTYFQNEAQLEKSRLLSDRFSAERPKGSFSTLEIQRTEQGDSAMYLCASSLDSRSYEQYFGPGTRLTVT.

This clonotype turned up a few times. The CDR3 here is CASSFSDDPGEKLFF. In nucleotides, the CDR3 is TGTGCCAGCAGTTTCTCGGATGATCCGGGTGAAAAACTGTTTTTT. The chain recombines TRBV28 with TRBJ1-4; D is unresolved. Germline CDR1 and CDR2: MDHEN and SYDVKM. The ends were cut back, 3 bases at V and 7 bases at J, with 15 bases in the middle. This CDR3 is built from 15 residues.

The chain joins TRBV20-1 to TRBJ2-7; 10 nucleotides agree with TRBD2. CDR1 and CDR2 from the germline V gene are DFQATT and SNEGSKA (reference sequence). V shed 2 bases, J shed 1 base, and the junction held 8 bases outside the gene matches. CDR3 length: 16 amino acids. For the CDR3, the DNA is TGCAGTGCTAGACAAGGACTAGCGGTACCATCCTACGAGCAGTACTTC. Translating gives CSARQGLAVPSYEQYF.

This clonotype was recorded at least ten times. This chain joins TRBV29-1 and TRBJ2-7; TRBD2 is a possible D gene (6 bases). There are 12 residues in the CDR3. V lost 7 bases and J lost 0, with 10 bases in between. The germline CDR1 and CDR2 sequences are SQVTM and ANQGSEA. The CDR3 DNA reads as TGCAGCGCCGGGGACTCCTCCTACGAGCAGTACTTC. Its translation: CSAGDSSYEQYF.

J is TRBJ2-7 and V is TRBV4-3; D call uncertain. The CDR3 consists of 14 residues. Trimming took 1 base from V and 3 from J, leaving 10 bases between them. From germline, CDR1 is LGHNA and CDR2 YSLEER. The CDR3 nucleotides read TGCGCCAGCAGCCAAGGTAGTGAAAACTACGAGCAGTACTTC. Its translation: CASSQGSENYEQYF.

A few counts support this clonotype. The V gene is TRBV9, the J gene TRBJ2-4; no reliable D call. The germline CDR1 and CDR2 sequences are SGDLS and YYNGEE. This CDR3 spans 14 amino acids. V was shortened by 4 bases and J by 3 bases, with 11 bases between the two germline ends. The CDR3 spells CASSPEWGKNIQYF. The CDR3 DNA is TGTGCCAGCAGCCCAGAATGGGGCAAAAACATTCAGTACTTC. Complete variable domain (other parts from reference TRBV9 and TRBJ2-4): DSGVTQTPKHLITATGQRVTLRCSPRSGDLSVYWYQQSLDQGLQFLIQYYNGEERAKGNILERFSAQQFPDLHSELNLSSLELGDSALYFCASSPEWGKNIQYFGAGTRLSVL.